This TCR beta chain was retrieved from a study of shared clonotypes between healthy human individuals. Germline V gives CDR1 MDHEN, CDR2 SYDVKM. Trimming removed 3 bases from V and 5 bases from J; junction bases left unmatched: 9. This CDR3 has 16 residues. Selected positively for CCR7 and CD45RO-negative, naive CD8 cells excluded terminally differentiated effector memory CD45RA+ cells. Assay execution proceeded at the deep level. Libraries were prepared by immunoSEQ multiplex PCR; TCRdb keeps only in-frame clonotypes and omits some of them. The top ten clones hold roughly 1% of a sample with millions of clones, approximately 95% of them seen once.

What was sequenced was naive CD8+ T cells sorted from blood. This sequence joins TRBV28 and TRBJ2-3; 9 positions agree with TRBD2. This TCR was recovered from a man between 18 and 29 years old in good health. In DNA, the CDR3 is TGTGCCAGCAGTTTGGGGGTGAGCGGGGGGTTAGATACGCAGTATTTT. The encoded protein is CASSLGVSGGLDTQYF. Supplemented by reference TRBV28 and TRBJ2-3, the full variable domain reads DVKVTQSSRYLVKRTGEKVFLECVQDMDHENMFWYRQDPGLGLRLIYFSYDVKMKEKGDIPEGYSVSREKKERFSLILESASTNQTSMYLCASSLGVSGGLDTQYFGPGTRLTVL.